This T cell receptor beta chain is drawn from a study of vaccination and CD4 T cells after COVID-19. Study at large: Once diagnosed, patients had post-COVID samples drawn a median roughly 110 days later (range 35 to 161). Median time from second vaccine dose to sampling was 72 days (14 to 241). The study's findings and limits: A median approximately 83% of convalescent patients' SARS-CoV-2-reactive clones emerged only after vaccination.

Oncomine TCR Beta short-read sequencing was applied to DNA from cultured CD4+ T cells. In TCRdb, the PCR reads were re-called with MiXCR into one record per CDR3 protein. The sample lists over 6,500 distinct CDR3 sequences, 51% occurring once. With respect to this clonotype: Its specificity is unknown.

Indicated treatment: roughly 11-day PBMC culture with coronavirus spike peptide pools or control peptides (ViraFEST assay). During the years 2011-2018, before the COVID-19 pandemic, the unexposed donor's CD4+ T cells were collected. It was SARS-CoV-2 S/N and four cold-coronavirus spikes that probed unexposed-donor CD4+ T cells, cells permitting. The CDR3 extends over 17 amino acids. Trimming shortened V by 7 bases and J by 4 bases, and 25 bases separated the two germline ends. CDR1 and CDR2 (germline): MNHNS, SASEGT. The sample consisted of CD4+ T cells from blood, cultured in vitro. The clonotype originates from a human donor in good health. The chain employs TRBV6-1 and TRBJ1-2; tentative D call: TRBD1 (6 bases). The CDR3: CASISSGVGASGYGYTF. CDR3 sequence (DNA): TGTGCCAGCATCTCCTCAGGGGTAGGGGCTAGTGGCTATGGCTACACCTTC.